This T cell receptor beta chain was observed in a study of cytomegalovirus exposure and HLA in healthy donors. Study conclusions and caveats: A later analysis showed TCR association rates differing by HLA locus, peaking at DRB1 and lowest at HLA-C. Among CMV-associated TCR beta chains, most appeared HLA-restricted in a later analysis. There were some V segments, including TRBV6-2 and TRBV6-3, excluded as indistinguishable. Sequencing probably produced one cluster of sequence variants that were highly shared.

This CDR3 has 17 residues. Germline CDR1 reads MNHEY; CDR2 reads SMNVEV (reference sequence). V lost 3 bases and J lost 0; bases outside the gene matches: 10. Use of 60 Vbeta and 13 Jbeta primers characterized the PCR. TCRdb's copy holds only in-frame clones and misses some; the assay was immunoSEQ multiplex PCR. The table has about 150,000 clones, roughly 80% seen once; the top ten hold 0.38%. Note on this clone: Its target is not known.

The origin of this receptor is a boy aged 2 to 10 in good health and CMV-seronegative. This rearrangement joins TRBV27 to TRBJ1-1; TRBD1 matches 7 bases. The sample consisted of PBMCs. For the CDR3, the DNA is TGTGCCAGCAGTTTCCTCCCCGGGACAGTGCTGAACACTGAAGCTTTCTTT. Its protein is CASSFLPGTVLNTEAFF.